This is a list of T cell receptor beta chains from one sample in a study of shared clonotypes between healthy human individuals. Using immunoSEQ multiplex PCR, the repertoire was profiled, and TCRdb retains in-frame clones only, with some absent. The sample includes more than 2,000,000 clones, 90% to 95% of them seen just once. The sequencing input was naive CD4+ T cells from PBMCs. The receptors originated from a man in his late teens or twenties in good health. Some clones in this sample may be carry-over from other donors' samples. The CDR3 runs from the conserved cysteine through the conserved F or W. The order of the fields is J gene, V gene, clone size, D gene, CDR3 protein, CDR3 DNA. D genes are given only for firm matches. The listing skips clone size in some rows; elsewhere it reads once, few, many or a size class.

J: TRBJ2-3; V: TRBV10-3; size: .; D: .; CDR3: CAITRSLATDTQYF; DNA: TGTGCCATCACCCGGTCGCTGGCCACAGATACGCAGTATTTT
J: TRBJ1-1; V: TRBV6-6; size: .; D: .; CDR3: CASSYGRGYTEAFF; DNA: TGTGCTAGCAGTTACGGCAGGGGCTACACTGAAGCTTTCTTT
J: TRBJ1-5; V: TRBV28; size: few; D: .; CDR3: CASSSGPGIYQPQHF; DNA: TGTGCCAGCAGTTCGGGACCGGGGATCTATCAGCCCCAGCATTTT
J: TRBJ2-2; V: TRBV9; size: .; D: TRBD1; CDR3: CASSASTGQAALGELFF; DNA: TGTGCCAGCAGCGCTAGCACGGGACAGGCAGCGCTCGGGGAGCTGTTTTTT
J: TRBJ2-1; V: TRBV7-2; size: .; D: .; CDR3: CASSSPGTKQFF; DNA: TGTGCCAGCAGCTCTCCCGGGACGAAGCAGTTCTTC
J: TRBJ2-3; V: TRBV5-1; size: .; D: TRBD1; CDR3: CASSLGLGQGAGDTQYF; DNA: TGCGCCAGCAGCCTTGGTCTGGGACAGGGGGCCGGAGATACGCAGTATTTT
J: TRBJ1-1; V: TRBV7-8; size: .; D: .; CDR3: CASSLERLYTEAFF; DNA: TGTGCCAGCAGCTTAGAAAGACTCTACACTGAAGCTTTCTTT
J: TRBJ2-1; V: TRBV9; size: .; D: TRBD1; CDR3: CASSVGMDREQFF; DNA: TGTGCCAGCAGCGTAGGGATGGACAGGGAACAGTTCTTC
J: TRBJ1-1; V: TRBV7-6; size: .; D: .; CDR3: CASSLRPSREGAFF; DNA: TGTGCCAGCAGCCTCCGACCCTCTCGCGAAGGAGCTTTCTTT
J: TRBJ2-7; V: TRBV7-9; size: .; D: .; CDR3: CASSPGYEQYF; DNA: TGTGCCAGCAGCCCAGGGTACGAGCAGTACTTC
J: TRBJ2-7; V: TRBV28; size: .; D: .; CDR3: CASSFVDGRDEQYF; DNA: TGTGCCAGCAGTTTCGTGGACGGCCGGGACGAGCAGTACTTC
J: TRBJ1-3; V: TRBV4-2; size: .; D: .; CDR3: CASSQEGLEGNTIYF; DNA: TGTGCCAGCAGCCAAGAAGGTTTGGAGGGAAACACCATATATTTT
J: TRBJ2-7; V: TRBV19; size: .; D: TRBD2; CDR3: CASSIVGGGPYEQYF; DNA: TGTGCCAGTAGTATAGTCGGGGGGGGCCCCTACGAGCAGTACTTC
J: TRBJ1-4; V: TRBV5-1; size: .; D: .; CDR3: CASRPPVGTTNEKLFF; DNA: TGCGCCAGCCGCCCCCCGGTGGGTACAACTAATGAAAAACTGTTTTTT
J: TRBJ2-5; V: TRBV5-1; size: .; D: TRBD2; CDR3: CASSLTGTSEETQYF; DNA: TGCGCCAGCAGCTTGACCGGGACTAGCGAGGAGACCCAGTACTTC
J: TRBJ2-2; V: TRBV6-4; size: .; D: TRBD2; CDR3: CASSLRRWTSDGSGELFF; DNA: TGTGCCAGCAGTCTCAGAAGGTGGACTAGCGACGGGTCCGGGGAGCTGTTTTTT
J: TRBJ1-1; V: TRBV7-9; size: few; D: .; CDR3: CASSLATGEAFF; DNA: TGTGCCAGCAGCTTAGCGACGGGCGAAGCTTTCTTT
J: TRBJ2-3; V: TRBV15; size: .; D: .; CDR3: CATSRTGWTEDTQYF; DNA: TGTGCCACCAGCAGGACCGGGTGGACCGAGGATACGCAGTATTTT
J: TRBJ1-4; V: TRBV5-8; size: .; D: .; CDR3: CASSPTMNEKLFF; DNA: TGTGCCAGCAGCCCCACTATGAATGAAAAACTGTTTTTT
J: TRBJ2-2; V: TRBV19; size: .; D: .; CDR3: CASSTRYPGSPNTGELFF; DNA: TGTGCCAGTAGTACACGATACCCAGGGTCCCCTAACACCGGGGAGCTGTTTTTT
J: TRBJ1-5; V: TRBV21-1; size: .; D: .; CDR3: CASSKLCHRDTVNQPQHF; DNA: TGTGCCAGCAGCAAACTTTGTCACCGGGACACGGTGAATCAGCCCCAGCATTTT
J: TRBJ2-3; V: TRBV7-3; size: .; D: .; CDR3: CASSLGGTWGNTQYF; DNA: TGTGCCAGCAGCTTGGGAGGCACCTGGGGAAATACGCAGTATTTT
J: TRBJ1-1; V: TRBV11-2; size: .; D: .; CDR3: CASSLGDRAEAFF; DNA: TGTGCCAGCAGCTTAGGTGACAGAGCTGAAGCTTTCTTT
J: TRBJ2-3; V: TRBV6-7; size: .; D: TRBD2; CDR3: CASSPGTSGVSTDTQYF; DNA: TGTGCCAGCAGTCCCGGGACTAGCGGAGTTAGCACAGATACGCAGTATTTT
J: TRBJ2-2; V: TRBV7-2; size: .; D: TRBD2; CDR3: CASNQRGQGSTGELFF; DNA: TGTGCCAGCAACCAGCGGGGGCAGGGAAGCACCGGGGAGCTGTTTTTT
J: TRBJ1-3; V: TRBV2; size: .; D: TRBD1; CDR3: CASSYGQGASGNTIYF; DNA: TGTGCCAGCAGCTACGGACAGGGGGCAAGTGGAAACACCATATATTTT
J: TRBJ1-5; V: TRBV5-1; size: .; D: .; CDR3: CASSPGEGDQPQHF; DNA: TGCGCCAGCAGCCCCGGGGAGGGAGATCAGCCCCAGCATTTT
J: TRBJ1-2; V: TRBV28; size: .; D: .; CDR3: CASSYYRALRDYGYTF; DNA: TGTGCCAGCAGTTACTACCGGGCCCTCCGGGACTATGGCTACACCTTC
J: TRBJ2-5; V: TRBV28; size: .; D: TRBD2; CDR3: CASSFTAGTSNRDNEETQYF; DNA: TGTGCCAGCAGTTTCACGGCCGGGACTAGCAATCGGGATAATGAAGAGACCCAGTACTTC
J: TRBJ2-7; V: TRBV6-5; size: .; D: .; CDR3: CASRVEGSYEQYF; DNA: TGTGCCAGCAGAGTAGAGGGGTCCTACGAGCAGTACTTC
J: TRBJ1-6; V: TRBV28; size: .; D: .; CDR3: CASSLSYNSPLHF; DNA: TGTGCCAGCAGTCTCTCCTATAATTCACCCCTCCACTTT
J: TRBJ2-7; V: TRBV6-5; size: .; D: TRBD2; CDR3: CASAGRGGEQYF; DNA: TGTGCCTCGGCGGGTCGGGGGGGCGAGCAGTACTTC
J: TRBJ1-1; V: TRBV7-3; size: few; D: .; CDR3: CASSFLVNTEAFF; DNA: TGTGCCAGCAGCTTTTTAGTGAACACTGAAGCTTTCTTT
J: TRBJ1-2; V: TRBV2; size: .; D: .; CDR3: CASSSSNRAGVYGYTF; DNA: TGTGCCAGCAGTTCCTCAAACAGGGCGGGGGTCTATGGCTACACCTTC
J: TRBJ2-3; V: TRBV7-3; size: .; D: .; CDR3: CASSLIGADTDTQYF; DNA: TGTGCCAGCAGCTTAATAGGGGCAGACACAGATACGCAGTATTTT
J: TRBJ2-1; V: TRBV6-1; size: .; D: TRBD2; CDR3: CASSALAASSYNEQFF; DNA: TGTGCCAGCAGTGCCCTAGCGGCTTCCTCCTACAATGAGCAGTTCTTC
J: TRBJ2-3; V: TRBV10-3; size: .; D: TRBD2; CDR3: CAISESGLAGYF; DNA: TGTGCCATCAGTGAGTCCGGACTAGCGGGATATTTT
J: TRBJ2-7; V: TRBV30; size: .; D: .; CDR3: CAWSVPPPYEQYF; DNA: TGTGCCTGGAGTGTACCTCCACCCTACGAGCAGTACTTC
J: TRBJ2-5; V: TRBV28; size: .; D: .; CDR3: CASSPTFTLPPETQYF; DNA: TGTGCCAGCAGTCCTACATTTACGCTACCTCCAGAGACCCAGTACTTC
J: TRBJ2-5; V: TRBV6-6; size: .; D: TRBD1; CDR3: CASSYLGQAPETQYF; DNA: TGTGCCAGCAGTTACCTGGGACAGGCCCCAGAGACCCAGTACTTC
J: TRBJ2-2; V: TRBV6-1; size: .; D: .; CDR3: CASSDLGSYTGELFF; DNA: TGTGCCAGCAGTGATCTGGGTAGTTACACCGGGGAGCTGTTTTTT
J: TRBJ2-5; V: TRBV11-2; size: .; D: .; CDR3: CASSLVERKETQYF; DNA: TGTGCCAGCAGCTTAGTGGAGAGGAAAGAGACCCAGTACTTC
J: TRBJ1-4; V: TRBV4-1; size: .; D: .; CDR3: CASSQDLPGGKLFF; DNA: TGCGCCAGCAGCCAAGATCTTCCAGGAGGAAAACTGTTTTTT
J: TRBJ1-2; V: TRBV28; size: .; D: .; CDR3: CASSGPPSPTTGPKSLNYGYTF; DNA: TGTGCCAGCAGTGGGCCCCCATCCCCGACGACAGGCCCCAAGAGCCTTAACTATGGCTACACCTTC
J: TRBJ2-7; V: TRBV5-1; size: .; D: TRBD1; CDR3: CASSLEGTGDEQYF; DNA: TGCGCCAGCAGCTTGGAAGGGACAGGGGACGAGCAGTACTTC
J: TRBJ2-1; V: TRBV30; size: .; D: .; CDR3: CAWSVRRLDGEQFF; DNA: TGTGCCTGGAGTGTACGAAGACTTGACGGGGAGCAGTTCTTC
J: TRBJ2-7; V: TRBV28; size: .; D: .; CDR3: CASTGTFSSYEQYF; DNA: TGTGCCAGCACGGGGACATTCAGCTCCTACGAGCAGTACTTC
J: TRBJ2-5; V: TRBV7-9; size: .; D: .; CDR3: CASSPDGTVETQYF; DNA: TGTGCCAGCAGCCCGGACGGGACGGTGGAGACCCAGTACTTC
J: TRBJ2-7; V: TRBV2; size: .; D: TRBD1; CDR3: CASTRRGDRLPYEQYF; DNA: TGTGCCAGCACCAGGAGGGGGGACAGGCTCCCCTACGAGCAGTACTTC